These T cell receptor beta chains were read from a single sample in a study of graft-versus-host responses after intestinal transplantation. Sequencing used immunoSEQ multiplex PCR; TCRdb keeps in-frame clones, though not all of them. The table includes about 25,000 clones, approximately 94% detected once. The material sequenced was PBMCs, taken 156 days after intestinal transplant. Receptor source: a human patient who received an intestinal transplant, so some T cells may come from the graft donor. The CDR3 runs from the conserved cysteine through the conserved F or W. Each record gives: V gene, clone size, D gene, J gene, CDR3 DNA, CDR3 protein. D genes are given only for firm matches. Expanded clones are given a class, and other clones once, few, many or no size at all.

TRBV27	NA	TRBD2	TRBJ2-7	TGTGCCAGCACCGAGGTGGGGACTAGCGGGAGTGTAGAGCAGTACTTC	CASTEVGTSGSVEQYF
TRBV2	NA	TRBD1	TRBJ2-7	TGTGCCAGCAGTGAAATGGGACAGGGGAGGTACGAGCAGTACTTC	CASSEMGQGRYEQYF
TRBV27	NA	NA	TRBJ2-2	TGTGCCAGCAGATTAACTGGGACCGGGGAGCTGTTTTTT	CASRLTGTGELFF
TRBV4-3	NA	TRBD2	TRBJ2-3	TGCGCCAGCAGCCAAGTCTTCGGGGGGGCCGGCACAGATACGCAGTATTTT	CASSQVFGGAGTDTQYF
TRBV5-5	NA	NA	TRBJ1-6	TGTGCCAGCAGCTTGGTGACCGACGGAATTTCACCCCTCCACTTT	CASSLVTDGISPLHF
TRBV4-2	NA	NA	TRBJ1-2	TGTGCCAGCAGCCGACCCCCATCCGGGAACTATGGCTACACCTTC	CASSRPPSGNYGYTF
TRBV12-5	NA	TRBD1	TRBJ2-1	TGTGCTAGTGGTTTGGTACTAGGGGCCCAGGGGGCTCACTACAATGAGCAGTTCTTC	CASGLVLGAQGAHYNEQFF
TRBV28	few	NA	TRBJ1-1	TGTGCCAGCAGCCCACCTTATACTGAAGCTTTCTTT	CASSPPYTEAFF
TRBV11-2	NA	NA	TRBJ2-5	TGTGCCAGCAGCTTAGTCCGCGAGACCCAGTACTTC	CASSLVRETQYF
TRBV28	NA	TRBD1	TRBJ2-3	TGTGCCAGCAGGGACAGGGGGATCACAGATACGCAGTATTTT	CASRDRGITDTQYF
TRBV15	NA	TRBD1	TRBJ2-7	TGTGCCACCAGTTTGGGAGGTTACAGGGGGCTGTACGAGCAGTACTTC	CATSLGGYRGLYEQYF
TRBV7-2	NA	NA	TRBJ2-3	TGTGCCAGCAGCGCAATCAGGGCCCCCACAGATACGCAGTATTTT	CASSAIRAPTDTQYF
TRBV27	NA	NA	TRBJ1-5	TGTGCCAGCAGTCCTCAGGACCTAATTCCCTTAGTCCAGCATTTT	CASSPQDLIPLVQHF
TRBV6-1	NA	NA	TRBJ2-7	TGTGCCAGCAGTGAATGGGGAACCTACGAGCAGTACTTC	CASSEWGTYEQYF
TRBV29-1	NA	NA	TRBJ1-1	TGCAGCGTCCTCGGCGAGAACACTGAAGCTTTCTTT	CSVLGENTEAFF
TRBV6-9	NA	NA	TRBJ2-1	TGTGCCAGCCCCAGCGGTCTTTACAATGAGCAGTTCTTC	CASPSGLYNEQFF
TRBV4-1	NA	NA	TRBJ2-3	TGCGCCAGCAGCCACGGCGGGGTAGAATGGACAGATACGCAGTATTTT	CASSHGGVEWTDTQYF
TRBV4-1	NA	NA	TRBJ2-7	TGCGCCAGCAGCCTGTCATGGGGCTACGAGCAGTACTTC	CASSLSWGYEQYF
TRBV2	NA	NA	TRBJ1-1	TGTGCCAGCAGTGAAGGGGTTGGGGTGATGAACACTGAAGCTTTCTTT	CASSEGVGVMNTEAFF
TRBV19	NA	TRBD1	TRBJ2-3	TGTGCCAGTAGTATAGGACAGGGACACACAGATACGCAGTATTTT	CASSIGQGHTDTQYF
TRBV19	NA	NA	TRBJ1-4	TGTGCCGTTTTAGGGAATGAAAAACTGTTTTTT	CAVLGNEKLFF
TRBV27	NA	NA	TRBJ2-1	TGTGCCAGCAGTTTGTTTCCCATCCTTTACAATGAGCAGTTCTTC	CASSLFPILYNEQFF
TRBV7-8	NA	NA	TRBJ2-3	TGTGCCAGCAGCTTAGTTGGGGGGGCGGGCACAGATACGCAGTATTTT	CASSLVGGAGTDTQYF
TRBV5-1	few	NA	TRBJ2-5	TGCGCCAGCAGTGGTACGGACGGGGGAGAGACCCAGTACTTC	CASSGTDGGETQYF
TRBV6-1	NA	NA	TRBJ1-6	TGTGCCAGCAGTGATACAGGATTTTTCGAGGTTTCCCCCCTCCACTTT	CASSDTGFFEVSPLHF
TRBV5-4	NA	NA	TRBJ1-6	TGTGCCAGCAGCTTGGAGACAGTAGGAGGTTCACCCCTCCACTTT	CASSLETVGGSPLHF
TRBV5-6	NA	NA	TRBJ2-7	TGTGCCAGCAGGGTTCAGGATTACTACGAGCAGTACTTC	CASRVQDYYEQYF
TRBV7-9	NA	NA	TRBJ2-1	TGTGCCAGCAGCCAAGACATCAACTACAATGAGCAGTTCTTC	CASSQDINYNEQFF
TRBV7-9	NA	NA	TRBJ2-2	TGTGCCAGCAGCTCGACCTTAACAACAGGGTTGGGGACCGGGGAGCTGTTTTTT	CASSSTLTTGLGTGELFF
TRBV7-3	NA	NA	TRBJ2-1	TGTGCCAGCAGCTTCCAGCGGAGCTCCTACAATGAGCAGTTCTTC	CASSFQRSSYNEQFF
TRBV7-6	NA	NA	TRBJ2-3	TGTGCCAGCAGCCTGACAATCTTCACAGATACGCAGTATTTT	CASSLTIFTDTQYF
TRBV27	NA	NA	TRBJ2-7	TGTGCCAGCAGTTTATCTGCGTCCTACGAGCAGTACTTC	CASSLSASYEQYF
TRBV19	NA	NA	TRBJ1-2	TGTGCCAGTAGTCCGTCAAGCGGGAATAACAATGGCTACACCTTC	CASSPSSGNNNGYTF
TRBV27	NA	NA	TRBJ1-1	TGTGCCAGCCGTAACACGAACACTGAAGCTTTCTTT	CASRNTNTEAFF
TRBV4-1	NA	TRBD1	TRBJ2-7	TGCGCCAGCAGCCTGGGACAGGCTGGCGAGCAGTACTTC	CASSLGQAGEQYF
TRBV15	NA	NA	TRBJ1-5	TGTGCCACCAGCATGCGGACATGGGATCAGCCCCAGCATTTT	CATSMRTWDQPQHF
TRBV5-4	NA	TRBD2	TRBJ2-2	TGTGCCAGCAGTTTTTTCAGAAAGCGGGAGACGGCCACCGGGGAGCTGTTTTTT	CASSFFRKRETATGELFF
TRBV7-8	NA	TRBD1	TRBJ2-3	TGTGCCAGCAGCTTAACCCTAAGGACAGGCTCAGATACGCAGTATTTT	CASSLTLRTGSDTQYF
TRBV6-6	once	NA	TRBJ1-1	TGTGCCAGCAGTTACTCGGCGTCAGGGCTTCTCGCTTTCTTT	CASSYSASGLLAFF
TRBV7-9	NA	NA	TRBJ2-1	TGTGCCAGCAGCCAACCCAACACCGGACTACACCTGGGGGATGAGCAGTTCTTC	CASSQPNTGLHLGDEQFF